The clone carrying this T cell receptor (beta chain) turned up a few times. What it binds is unknown. Newly diagnosed hyperthyroidism patients aged 18 to 65 years had disease lasting under 2 months. A sample of blood taken at first hyperthyroidism diagnosis preceded any ophthalmopathy symptoms. From more than 9.5 ml of fresh peripheral blood, PBMCs were isolated. TCR beta CDR3 sequences were amplified from RNA transcripts. HTBI primers drove first-round RT-PCR of the TCR CDR3. TCRdb itself ran the multiplex PCR reads through MiXCR, one entry per CDR3 protein. This repertoire shows fewer than 300,000 distinct CDR3 sequences, over 12% found once; its top ten account for 30% to 35%. The sample is drawn from a study of T cells in Graves' hyperthyroidism and ophthalmopathy. Study observations and caveats: Before onset, ophthalmopathy was predicted by the model a median 6.5 months earlier.

Sample: blood. This receptor was taken from a woman in her 50s with Graves' hyperthyroidism that later progressed to Graves' ophthalmopathy.

Here the CDR3 DNA reads TGCAGTGCTAGACCAGACAGGAACACTGAAGCTTTCTTT. Its translation is CSARPDRNTEAFF. This rearrangement joins TRBV20-1 to TRBJ1-1; D perhaps matches TRBD1 (5 bases). The CDR3 runs to 13 residues. The V gene's germline CDR1 is DFQATT and CDR2 SNEGSKA (reference sequence). V was clipped by 2 bases and J by 1 base, with 8 bases between them.